One sample yielded the 11 T cell receptor beta chains listed below, sequenced in a study of metastatic and nonmetastatic thyroid tumors. TCRdb called clones again from the PCR reads with MiXCR. The sample carries tens of thousands of clones, 20% recorded once. All patients reached thyroid surgery having received no treatment beforehand. The sample was blood. These receptors all stem from a female donor with papillary thyroid cancer or a benign thyroid nodule (not recorded which). Some clones in this sample may be carry-over from other donors' samples.

The sample holds a few counts of this clone. The chain uses TRBV28 and TRBJ2-2; D is perhaps TRBD1 or TRBD2 (5 bases each). The CDR3 covers 15 residues. V was cut by 6 bases and J by 9 bases, with 20 bases left in between. The germline gives CDR1 MDHEN, CDR2 SYDVKM. The CDR3 reads CASSPGARVTWELFF. In DNA form, the CDR3 reads TGTGCCAGCAGCCCCGGGGCCAGGGTGACCTGGGAGCTGTTTTTT.

As concerns this clone: The germline gene is not matched at one end of the junction; a read error may be the cause. The CDR3 protein is CASRLTVNNEQFF. CDR3 nucleotide sequence: TGTGCAAGCAGACTCACAGTTAACAATGAGCAGTTCTTC. This chain joins TRBV12-3 or TRBV12-4 and TRBJ2-1; D is unresolved. The CDR3 covers 13 residues.

This chain joins TRBV6-1 and TRBJ1-5, with D maybe TRBD1 (5 bases). The CDR3 totals 16 residues. Trimming left V 4 bases short and J 2 bases short, with 15 bases between. Germline V gene sequence: CDR1 MNHNS, CDR2 SASEGT. This CDR3 is CASSALGVNGNQPQHF. The CDR3 nucleotides read TGTGCCAGCAGTGCGCTAGGGGTGAATGGCAATCAGCCCCAGCATTTT.

This clone was recorded many times. The CDR3 DNA reads TGTGCCAGCAGCCTTAGGACAGGGAGATATGGCTACACCTTC. Translated, it gives CASSLRTGRYGYTF. The chain combines TRBV14 with TRBJ1-2; 8 bases line up with TRBD1. This CDR3 is built from 14 residues. Germline loops: CDR1 SGHDN, CDR2 FVKESK. V gave up 4 bases and J gave up 5 bases; unmatched junction bases: 6.

This clone was counted at least ten times. The genes are TRBV19 and TRBJ2-7; TRBD1 aligns across 9 bases. The ends lost 4 bases at V and 2 bases at J; junction bases unmatched: 18. Germline values: CDR1 LNHDA, CDR2 SQIVND (reference sequence). The CDR3 length is 19 residues. The CDR3 bases are TGTGCCAGTAGTACCCCGGGACAGGGCGTCCCTCGAAACCCCTACGAGCAGTACTTC. Protein product: CASSTPGQGVPRNPYEQYF.

This clone was found a few times. This chain links TRBV6-2 or TRBV6-3 with TRBJ2-7; 7 bases align to TRBD2. Germline-derived CDR1 and CDR2 are MNHEY and SVGEGT. The CDR3 length is 15 residues. Trimming took 2 bases from V and 1 from J; bases not matched to a gene: 5. The chain's CDR3 is CASSYKGGRSYEQYF. CDR3 DNA: TGTGCCAGCAGTTACAAGGGAGGGCGTTCCTACGAGCAGTACTTC.

The gene calls are TRBV7-2 and TRBJ2-2; unclear D gene. V was pared by 6 bases and J by 6 bases, with 8 bases between. The germline gives CDR1 SGHTA, CDR2 FQGNSA. The CDR3 is 12 amino acids. CDR3 residues: CASSMFAGELFF. CDR3 DNA: TGTGCCAGCAGTATGTTTGCCGGGGAGCTGTTTTTT.

This clone has at least ten counts. The chain employs TRBV29-1 and TRBJ1-3, with unresolved D. The V end was cut by 3 bases, the J end by 0 bases, with 9 bases between. CDR3 size: 14 residues. Germline assignment: CDR1 SQVTM and CDR2 ANQGSEA. As DNA, the CDR3 is TGCAGCGTTGAGGAGGTAGGCTCTGGAAACACCATATATTTT. It yields the protein CSVEEVGSGNTIYF.

A remark on this clone: A much larger clone differs from this one at a single base, so this may be a read error. V usage is TRBV11-3 and J usage is TRBJ1-1; D is ambiguous. CDR3 size: 15 residues. Trimming left V 1 base short and J 0 bases short, with 9 bases between. Germline values: CDR1 SGHNT, CDR2 YENEEA. The CDR3 protein is CASSLVKAVNTEAFF. DNA of the CDR3: TGTGCCAGCAGCTTAGTTAAAGCGGTGAACACTGAAGCTTTCTTT.

This chain links TRBV27 with TRBJ2-7; TRBD1 agrees at 8 bases. Germline V gives CDR1 MNHEY, CDR2 SMNVEV (reference sequence). The V and J ends lost 10 bases and 8 bases, in that order; junction bases with no gene match: 13. CDR3 size: 13 residues. The CDR3 reads CAITQDRDVKQYF. The CDR3 DNA is TGTGCCATCACTCAGGACAGGGATGTGAAGCAGTACTTC.

Ten or more counts support this clone. The sample contains more than one DNA sequence encoding this CDR3. V gene TRBV2 combines with J gene TRBJ2-2; 11 bases match TRBD2. Looked up from germline, CDR1 is SNHLY and CDR2 is FYNNEI. This CDR3 has 15 amino acids. After removal of 8 bases from V and 6 bases from J, the junction contained 8 bases not matched to a gene. CDR3 coding DNA: TGTGCCAGCCGGGCGACTAGCGGGATCTCCGGGGAGCTGTTTTTT. Translation: CASRATSGISGELFF.